These T cell receptor beta chains were read from a single sample in a study of beta chain features in type 1 diabetes. Sequenced by immunoSEQ multiplex PCR; TCRdb stores in-frame clones only, minus some. The table has about 450,000 clones, approximately 10% seen once. The sequenced sample consisted of naive CD4+ T cells from blood. All receptors come from a woman aged 18-29 years in good health. Both conserved end residues are part of each CDR3. Each record gives: CDR3 protein, CDR3 DNA, CDR3 length, clone size, V gene, D gene, J gene. A D gene is named only where the DNA matches it firmly. Some rows mark clone size as missing; the rest say once, few, many or name a class of expanded clone.

CASSPGSLPADEQYF	TGTGCCAGCAGCCCTGGGTCATTGCCCGCGGACGAGCAGTACTTC	15	few	TRBV6-5	.	TRBJ2-7
CASTPLNDNTGELFF	TGCGCCAGCACCCCCTTAAACGACAACACCGGGGAGCTGTTTTTT	15	.	TRBV5-1	.	TRBJ2-2
CASSGRQGRYPGELFF	TGTGCCAGCAGCGGTCGACAGGGCAGATATCCCGGGGAGCTGTTTTTT	16	few	TRBV7-6	TRBD1	TRBJ2-2
CSVGTGVDAFF	TGCAGCGTTGGAACCGGGGTTGACGCTTTCTTT	11	.	TRBV29-1	.	TRBJ1-1
CASSFRQGRNIQYF	TGCGCCAGCAGCTTTAGACAGGGGAGGAACATTCAGTACTTC	14	.	TRBV5-1	TRBD1	TRBJ2-4
CASSFVAQETQYF	TGTGCCAGCAGCTTTGTAGCCCAAGAGACCCAGTACTTC	13	.	TRBV7-9	.	TRBJ2-5
CASSLDLSGLSTDTQYF	TGTGCCAGCAGCTTAGATCTTAGCGGGCTGAGCACAGATACGCAGTATTTT	17	.	TRBV7-9	TRBD2	TRBJ2-3
CASSFHSTDTQYF	TGTGCCAGCAGCTTTCACAGCACAGATACGCAGTATTTT	13	few	TRBV7-9	.	TRBJ2-3
CAIDRGLFGPGANVLTF	TGTGCCATTGACAGGGGGCTTTTCGGCCCTGGGGCCAACGTCCTGACTTTC	17	.	TRBV30	TRBD1	TRBJ2-6
CASSTLPGFSLHF	TGTGCCAGCAGTACCCTCCCGGGGTTCTCCCTCCACTTT	13	few	TRBV28	.	TRBJ1-6
CASKGFTGNTIYF	TGTGCCAGCAAAGGGTTTACTGGAAACACCATATATTTT	13	few	TRBV7-6	.	TRBJ1-3
CASSFSRGLSTDTQYF	TGTGCCAGCAGCTTCTCGAGGGGCCTTAGCACAGATACGCAGTATTTT	16	.	TRBV5-8	.	TRBJ2-3
CAISELGQNHQPQHF	TGTGCCATCAGTGAGCTGGGACAGAATCATCAGCCCCAGCATTTT	15	.	TRBV10-3	TRBD1	TRBJ1-5
CASSTELAGANEQFF	TGTGCCAGCAGCACTGAGCTAGCGGGAGCTAATGAGCAGTTCTTC	15	.	TRBV7-8	TRBD2	TRBJ2-1
CASSPRTGPETQYF	TGTGCCAGCAGCCCGAGGACAGGGCCCGAGACCCAGTACTTC	14	few	TRBV11-1	TRBD1	TRBJ2-5
CASGLRARRGDEQFF	TGTGCCAGCGGTCTCCGGGCGAGAAGGGGGGATGAGCAGTTCTTC	15	few	TRBV7-9	.	TRBJ2-1
CASSSSETQYF	TGTGCCAGCAGTTCCTCGGAGACCCAGTACTTC	11	.	TRBV27	.	TRBJ2-5
CASRQLPNTGELFF	TGCGCCAGCAGACAGCTCCCGAACACCGGGGAGCTGTTTTTT	14	few	TRBV5-1	.	TRBJ2-2
CASSTQGSHLSSYNEQFF	TGTGCCAGCAGCACTCAGGGTTCCCACCTTAGCTCCTACAATGAGCAGTTCTTC	18	few	TRBV4-2	.	TRBJ2-1
CASSFGWSYGYTF	TGTGCCAGCAGCTTCGGGTGGAGTTATGGCTACACCTTC	13	.	TRBV7-2	.	TRBJ1-2
CASSLEGGYTF	TGTGCCAGCAGCTTAGAAGGAGGCTACACCTTC	11	.	TRBV7-9	.	TRBJ1-2
CASSFLGHQTLQETQYF	TGTGCCAGCAGCTTCCTAGGACACCAAACCCTCCAAGAGACCCAGTACTTC	17	.	TRBV14	.	TRBJ2-5
CASSLASATNEKLFF	TGCGCCAGCAGCTTGGCGAGCGCAACTAATGAAAAACTGTTTTTT	15	few	TRBV5-1	.	TRBJ1-4
CASSEGTFYEQYF	TGTGCCAGCAGTGAAGGCACTTTCTACGAGCAGTACTTC	13	.	TRBV25-1	.	TRBJ2-7
CASSYRKMTEAFF	TGTGCCAGCAGTTACAGGAAAATGACTGAAGCTTTCTTT	13	few	TRBV7-2	.	TRBJ1-1
CASRLSGELFF	TGTGCCAGCAGGCTGTCCGGGGAGCTGTTTTTT	11	.	TRBV6-5	.	TRBJ2-2